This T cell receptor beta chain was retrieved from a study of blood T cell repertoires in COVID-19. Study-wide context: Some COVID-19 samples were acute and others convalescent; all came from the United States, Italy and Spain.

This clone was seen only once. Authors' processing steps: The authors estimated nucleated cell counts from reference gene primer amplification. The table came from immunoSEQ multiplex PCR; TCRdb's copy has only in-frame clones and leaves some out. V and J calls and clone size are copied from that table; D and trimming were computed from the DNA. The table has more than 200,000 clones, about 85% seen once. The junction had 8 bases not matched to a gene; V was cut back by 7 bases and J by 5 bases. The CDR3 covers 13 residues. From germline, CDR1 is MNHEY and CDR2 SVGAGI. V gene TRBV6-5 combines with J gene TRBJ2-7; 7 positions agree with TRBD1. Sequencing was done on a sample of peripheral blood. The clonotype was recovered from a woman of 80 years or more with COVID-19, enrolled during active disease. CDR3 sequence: CASTMTGLHEQYF. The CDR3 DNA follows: TGTGCCAGCACCATGACAGGGCTCCACGAGCAGTACTTC.